This T cell receptor beta chain originates from a study of T cell therapy after organ transplantation (dated by TCRdb to the late 2010s). Concerning the study at large: Autologous CMV-specific T cells, expanded in vitro for about 14 days with a peptide pool of 30 HLA class I and II CMV epitopes, were used as therapy products. Up to 6 T cell doses were administered to patients every 2 weeks, and patients were monitored for around 31 weeks after therapy was completed. Of the approximately 10 patients, eight were classified as clinical responders and two as nonresponders. A median of 1.92 x 10^8 CMV-specific T cells was administered to patients across 2 to 6 intravenous infusions. Blood samples for the long-term post-therapy time point were collected 20 to 29 weeks after therapy was completed. An open-label phase I trial of autologous CMV-specific adoptive T cell therapy in solid-organ transplant recipients was the basis for the study, which was a follow-up TRBV repertoire analysis. Only about 85% of the 10 patients had long-term post-therapy samples available. The investigation overall reported the following: Marked pretherapy clonal expansions with minimal repertoire change after therapy were observed in nonresponders. Reconstitution after therapy appeared to include not only transferred clonotypes but also endogenous clonotypes that had not been detected in the therapy products. The small cohort prevented assessing confounders such as concurrent antirejection and antiviral medications. The fold change in CD8 clonality after therapy was inversely correlated with pretherapy clonality, which suggests that less biased repertoires were more open to remodeling. The small number of expansions detected in nonresponders may reflect reduced sample coverage resulting from poor CD8+ T cell yield.

TRB CDR3 regions were amplified from genomic DNA with the immunoSEQ two-step, bias-controlled multiplex PCR assay. An Illumina NextSeq 500 was used to sequence the CDR3 libraries. Concerning the study's data processing: The immunoSEQ Analyzer platform was used for initial alignment and bioinformatics, including bias normalization against synthetic CDR3 analogs. Annotation of V, D and J genes was based on the definitions in the IMGT database. Further TRBV analyses used VDJtools version 1.1.10 and the R package tcR version 2.2.1.11 with default settings. GLIPH analysis was performed with version 1.0 using default settings. For CDR3 sequences with at least 5 reads, significant changes in clonotype frequency were assessed with a 2-sided binomial test and Benjamini-Hochberg correction (alpha = 0.01). What TCRdb holds here is the immuneACCESS table cut down to in-frame rearrangements. Part of the clones is not present; checked against another copy, under half of the missing clones reflect an unresolved V gene, and the others are unexplained. V and J calls and clone size are given by that table; D and trimming were obtained from the DNA. Here the sample has about 18,000 clones; about 85% occur a single time. Together, the top ten hold roughly a third of the sample.

Points on this clone: No antigen is known for it. No quality values exist for individual bases; no much larger clone is one base distant.

Read against the paper, the sample's time point label means: 20-29 weeks after completion of therapy. Solid-organ transplant recipients with drug-resistant/recurrent cytomegalovirus were included as patients. Around nine of the trial participants were picked for repertoire analysis depending on whether post-therapy peripheral blood mononuclear cells were available. Viable CD3+CD8+CD4- lymphocytes were sorted from PBMCs on a BD FACSAria III. The Qiagen DNeasy Kit was used to extract genomic DNA from the sorted cells. From the germline V gene (reference sequence), CDR1 is LNHDA and CDR2 is SQIVND. The cysteine opens and the phenylalanine closes a CDR3 of 14 amino acids. The CDR3 DNA has 42 bases and is translated from base 1. V loses 5 bases, J loses 4 bases, and the germline ends lie 12 bases apart.

The clonotype was recovered from a human patient who had received a solid organ transplant and had CMV disease. After a transplant, some of the T cells may come from the graft donor. The receptor chain draws on TRBV19 and TRBJ2-1, and perhaps TRBD2 as D gene, on 6 matching bases. Material: CD8+ T cells from blood, obtained after autologous CMV-specific T cell therapy. The CDR3 is CASSAAGIYNEQFF. The DNA reads as follows: TGTGCCAGTAGTGCGGCGGGGATATACAATGAGCAGTTCTTC.